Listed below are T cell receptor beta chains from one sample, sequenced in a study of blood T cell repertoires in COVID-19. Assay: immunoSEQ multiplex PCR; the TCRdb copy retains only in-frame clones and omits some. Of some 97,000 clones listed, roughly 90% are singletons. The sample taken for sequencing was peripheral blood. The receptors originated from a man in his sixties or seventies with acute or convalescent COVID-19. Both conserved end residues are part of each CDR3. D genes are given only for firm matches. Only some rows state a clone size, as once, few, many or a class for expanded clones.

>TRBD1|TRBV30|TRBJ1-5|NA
TGTGCCTGGAGTACGGGGACAGGGGATCAGCCCCAGCATTTT
CAWSTGTGDQPQHF
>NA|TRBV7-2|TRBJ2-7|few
TGTGCCAGCAGCCCCTCCGGACAGTCCTCCTACGAGCAGTACTTC
CASSPSGQSSYEQYF
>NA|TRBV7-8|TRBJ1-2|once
TGTGCCAGCAGCTTGAAATTAACTCAAAACCCCCCGTATGGCTACACCTTC
CASSLKLTQNPPYGYTF
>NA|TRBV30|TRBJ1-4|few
TGTGCCTGGAGTCGGTTCCCAGGGGAAAAACTGTTTTTT
CAWSRFPGEKLFF
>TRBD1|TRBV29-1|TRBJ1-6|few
TGCAGCGTCCGACAGGGGGGGAATTCACCCCTCCACTTT
CSVRQGGNSPLHF
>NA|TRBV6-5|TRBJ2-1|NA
TGTGCCAGCAGCCACAAATATGAGCAGTTCTTC
CASSHKYEQFF
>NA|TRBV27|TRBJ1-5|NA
TGTGCCAGCAGTTTCCGGGGAGCGAATCAGCCCCAGCATTTT
CASSFRGANQPQHF
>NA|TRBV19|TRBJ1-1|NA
TGTGCCAGTAGTCAGGGGAACACTGAAGCTTTCTTT
CASSQGNTEAFF
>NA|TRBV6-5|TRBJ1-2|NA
TGTGCCAGCAGCTGGGGCGGGGGGCGAAGCTATGGCTACACCTTC
CASSWGGGRSYGYTF
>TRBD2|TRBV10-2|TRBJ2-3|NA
TGCGCCAGCAGTGTCTTGACTAGCGGGGGAAGTACAGATACGCAGTATTTT
CASSVLTSGGSTDTQYF
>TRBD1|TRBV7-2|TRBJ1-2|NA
TGTGCCAGCAGCTTAGGAGGGACAGGGGGCCCGGATGGCTACACCTTC
CASSLGGTGGPDGYTF
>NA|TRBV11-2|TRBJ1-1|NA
TGTGCCAGCAGCCTCTCGGGGAACACTGAAGCTTTCTTT
CASSLSGNTEAFF
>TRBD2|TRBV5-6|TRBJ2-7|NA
TGTGCCAGCAGCTTCGGACTAGCGGGGGTAGGCTACGAGCAGTACTTC
CASSFGLAGVGYEQYF
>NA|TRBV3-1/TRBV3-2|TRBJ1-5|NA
TGTGCCAGCAGCCAAGAATCAAGCGGTCAGCCCCAGCATTTT
CASSQESSGQPQHF
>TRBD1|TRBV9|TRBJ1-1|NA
TGTGCCAGCAGCCCCCACCAGGGGGGCACTGAAGCTTTCTTT
CASSPHQGGTEAFF
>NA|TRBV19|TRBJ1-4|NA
TGTGCCAGTAGTATTGAAGGGGCGCCGGCTAATGAAAAACTGTTTTTT
CASSIEGAPANEKLFF
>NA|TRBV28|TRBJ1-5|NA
TGTGCCAGCAGTTTCGGAGGGCAGCCCCAGCATTTT
CASSFGGQPQHF
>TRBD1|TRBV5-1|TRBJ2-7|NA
TGCGCCAGCAGCTTGGCGCGGGACAGGGCCTCCGAGCAGTACTTC
CASSLARDRASEQYF
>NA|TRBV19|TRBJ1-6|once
TGTGCCAGTAGTATAGATCGGTGGTATAATTCACCCCTCCACTTT
CASSIDRWYNSPLHF
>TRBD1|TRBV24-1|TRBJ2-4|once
TGTGCCACCAGTGAGGGACAGGGAGGGTCCAAAAACATTCAGTACTTC
CATSEGQGGSKNIQYF
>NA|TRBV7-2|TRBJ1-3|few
TGTGCCAGCAGCTCCGGACAGCACTCTGGAAACACCATATATTTT
CASSSGQHSGNTIYF
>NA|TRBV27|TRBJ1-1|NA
TGTGCCAGCAGTAGGGGCCCAGGGGCTTTGAACACTGAAGCTTTCTTT
CASSRGPGALNTEAFF
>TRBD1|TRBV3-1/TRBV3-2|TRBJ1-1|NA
TGTGCCAGCATATTTGCAGGGGGCACTGAAGCTTTCTTT
CASIFAGGTEAFF
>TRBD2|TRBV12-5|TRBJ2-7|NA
TGTGCTAGTGGTTTGGTAGGGCTAGCGGGATATCCATCCTACGAGCAGTACTTC
CASGLVGLAGYPSYEQYF
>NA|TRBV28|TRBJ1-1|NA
TGTGCCAGCAGTCTACTGCAAACAAGGACAGAGAACACTGAAGCTTTCTTT
CASSLLQTRTENTEAFF
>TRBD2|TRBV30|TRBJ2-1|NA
TGTGCCTGGAGTGTAACAGCGGGAGGCAGCAGGTTGGACAATGAGCAGTTCTTC
CAWSVTAGGSRLDNEQFF
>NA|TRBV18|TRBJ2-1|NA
TGTGCCAGCTCACGACCCGGCGGGATCTCCTACAATGAGCAGTTCTTC
CASSRPGGISYNEQFF